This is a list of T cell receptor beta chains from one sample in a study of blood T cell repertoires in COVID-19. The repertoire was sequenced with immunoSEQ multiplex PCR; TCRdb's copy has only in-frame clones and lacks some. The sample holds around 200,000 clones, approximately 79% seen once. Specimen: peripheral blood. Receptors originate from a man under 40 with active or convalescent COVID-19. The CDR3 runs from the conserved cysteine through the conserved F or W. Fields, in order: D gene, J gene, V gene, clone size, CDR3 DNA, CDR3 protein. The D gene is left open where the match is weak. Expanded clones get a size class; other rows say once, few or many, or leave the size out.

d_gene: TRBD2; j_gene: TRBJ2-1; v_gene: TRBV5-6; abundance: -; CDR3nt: TGTGCCAGCAGGTCATTCCGGGGGGGATACAATGAGCAGTTCTTC; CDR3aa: CASRSFRGGYNEQFF
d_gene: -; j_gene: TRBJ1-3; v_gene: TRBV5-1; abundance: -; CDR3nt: TGCGCCAGCAGCTTGGCGCGGGGGACTCAGGATGGAAACACCATATATTTT; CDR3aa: CASSLARGTQDGNTIYF
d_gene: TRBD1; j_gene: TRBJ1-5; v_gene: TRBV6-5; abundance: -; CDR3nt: TGTGCCAGCAGGGCGACAGGGGGCGGCAATCAGCCCCAGCATTTT; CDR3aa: CASRATGGGNQPQHF
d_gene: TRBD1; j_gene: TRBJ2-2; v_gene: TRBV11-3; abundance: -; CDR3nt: TGTGCCAGCAGCGTTTGGACAGGGTCGTACGGGGAGCTGTTTTTT; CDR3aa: CASSVWTGSYGELFF
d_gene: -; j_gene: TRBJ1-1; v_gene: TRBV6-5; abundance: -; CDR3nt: TGTGCCACCCCCTGGGGGGGACTCACTGAAGCTTTCTTT; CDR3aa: CATPWGGLTEAFF
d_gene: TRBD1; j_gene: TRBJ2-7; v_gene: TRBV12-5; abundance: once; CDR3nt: TGTGCTAGTGGTTTGGGCTCTTACAGGGGGTCAGCGGACGAGCAGTACTTC; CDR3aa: CASGLGSYRGSADEQYF
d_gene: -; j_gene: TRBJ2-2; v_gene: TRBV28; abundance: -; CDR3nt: TGTGCCAGCAGTTTCGGCAGGGGGGCTAGCACCGGGGAGCTGTTTTTT; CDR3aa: CASSFGRGASTGELFF
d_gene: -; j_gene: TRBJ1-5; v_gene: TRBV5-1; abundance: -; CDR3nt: TGCGCCAGCAGCTTGGGAGGGGGAAGCAATCAGCCCCAGCATTTT; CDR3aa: CASSLGGGSNQPQHF
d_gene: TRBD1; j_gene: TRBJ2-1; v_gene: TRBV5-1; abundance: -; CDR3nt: TGCGCCAGCAGCTTGGGAGACAGGGGGGTATACAATGAGCAGTTCTTC; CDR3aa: CASSLGDRGVYNEQFF
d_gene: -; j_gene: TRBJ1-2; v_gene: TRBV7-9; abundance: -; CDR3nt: TGTGCCAGCAGCTTAGTTCAGGGTGGCTACACCTTC; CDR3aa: CASSLVQGGYTF
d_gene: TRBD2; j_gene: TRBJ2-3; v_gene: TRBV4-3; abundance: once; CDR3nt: TGCGCCAGCAGCCAGGCTAGCGGGAGTGGCACAGATACGCAGTATTTT; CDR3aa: CASSQASGSGTDTQYF
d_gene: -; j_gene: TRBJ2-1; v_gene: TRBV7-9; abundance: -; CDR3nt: TGTGCCAGCAGCTTATCCGGGGATGAGCAGTTCTTC; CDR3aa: CASSLSGDEQFF
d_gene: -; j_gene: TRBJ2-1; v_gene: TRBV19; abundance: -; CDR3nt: TGTGCCAGTAGTATAGATCCCCAGGGGACCCTCAATGAGCAGTTCTTC; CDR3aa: CASSIDPQGTLNEQFF
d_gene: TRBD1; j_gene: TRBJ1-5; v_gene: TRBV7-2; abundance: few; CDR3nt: TGTGCCAGCAGCGCGAACAGGGGCGATCAGCCCCAGCATTTT; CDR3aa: CASSANRGDQPQHF
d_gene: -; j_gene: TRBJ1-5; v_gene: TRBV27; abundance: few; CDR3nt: TGTGCCAGCAGTCTCAGCGGTGGGCCCCAGCATTTT; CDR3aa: CASSLSGGPQHF
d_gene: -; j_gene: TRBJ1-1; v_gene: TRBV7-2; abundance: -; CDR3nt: TGTGCCAGCAGCTGGCAGTTGAACACTGAAGCTTTCTTT; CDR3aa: CASSWQLNTEAFF
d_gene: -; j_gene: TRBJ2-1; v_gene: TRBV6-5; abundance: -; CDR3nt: TGTGCCAGCAGTTACAGGGGGGGGGACAATGAGCAGTTCTTC; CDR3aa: CASSYRGGDNEQFF
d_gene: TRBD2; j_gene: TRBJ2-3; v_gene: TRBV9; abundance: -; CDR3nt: TGTGCCAGCAGCAAGTATAGCGGGGGGACGGATACGCAGTATTTT; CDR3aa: CASSKYSGGTDTQYF
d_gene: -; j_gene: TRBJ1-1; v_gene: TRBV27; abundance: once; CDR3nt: TGTGCCAGCAGTTCCCTTCTAGAACAGGGCCTCAACACTGAAGCTTTCTTT; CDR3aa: CASSSLLEQGLNTEAFF
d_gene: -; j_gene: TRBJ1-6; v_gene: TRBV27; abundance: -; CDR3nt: TGTGCCAGCAGTTTCGCCCTATCACCCCTCCACTTT; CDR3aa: CASSFALSPLHF
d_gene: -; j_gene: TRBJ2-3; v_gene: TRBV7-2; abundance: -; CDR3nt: TGTGCCAGCAGCTTCTATAGTACGACAGATACGCAGTATTTT; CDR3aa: CASSFYSTTDTQYF
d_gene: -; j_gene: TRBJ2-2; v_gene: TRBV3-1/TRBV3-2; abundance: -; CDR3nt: TGTGCCAGCAGCCAAGTCCCAGGGATCGGGGAGCTGTTTTTT; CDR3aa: CASSQVPGIGELFF
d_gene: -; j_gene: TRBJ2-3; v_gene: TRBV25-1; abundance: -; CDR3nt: TGTGCCAGCAGTGAATATCCAGGGTCCACAGATACGCAGTATTTT; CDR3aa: CASSEYPGSTDTQYF
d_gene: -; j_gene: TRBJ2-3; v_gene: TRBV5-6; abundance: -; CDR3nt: TGTGCCAGCAGCTACACAGGGACCCCAGATACGCAGTATTTT; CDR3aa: CASSYTGTPDTQYF
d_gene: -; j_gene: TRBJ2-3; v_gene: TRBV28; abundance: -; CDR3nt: TGTGCCAGCAGTTCCGCAGGGACGGGGGACACAGATACGCAGTATTTT; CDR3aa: CASSSAGTGDTDTQYF
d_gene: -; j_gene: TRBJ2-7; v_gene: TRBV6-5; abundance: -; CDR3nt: TGTGCCAGCAGTTACTCGCGGGCAGGGGGGTCCTACGAGCAGTACTTC; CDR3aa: CASSYSRAGGSYEQYF
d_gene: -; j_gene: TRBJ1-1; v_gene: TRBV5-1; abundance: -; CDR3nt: TGCGCCAGCAGCGCAAAGTATGCGGCAAACACTGAAGCTTTCTTT; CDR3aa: CASSAKYAANTEAFF
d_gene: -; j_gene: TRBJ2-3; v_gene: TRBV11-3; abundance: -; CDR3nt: TGTGCCAGCAGCTTAGGCGGCATCACAGATACGCAGTATTTT; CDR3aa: CASSLGGITDTQYF
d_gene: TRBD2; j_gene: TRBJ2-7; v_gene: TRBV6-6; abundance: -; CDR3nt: TGTGCCAGCAGTTTACAAGGGAGGGCGAGCGGTTCCGAGCAGTACTTC; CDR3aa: CASSLQGRASGSEQYF
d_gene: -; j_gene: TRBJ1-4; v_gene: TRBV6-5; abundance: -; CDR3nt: TGTGCCAGCAGTTACGGACAACAGCAGGAAAAACTGTTTTTT; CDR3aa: CASSYGQQQEKLFF
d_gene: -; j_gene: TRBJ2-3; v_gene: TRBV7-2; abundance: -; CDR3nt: TGTGCCAGCAGCTTAGGGGCCTATAAAACTTACACAGATACGCAGTATTTT; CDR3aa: CASSLGAYKTYTDTQYF
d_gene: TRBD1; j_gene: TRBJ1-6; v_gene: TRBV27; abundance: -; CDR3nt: TGTGCCAGCAGTTTAGGGACAGGAATTTATTCACCCCTCCACTTT; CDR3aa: CASSLGTGIYSPLHF
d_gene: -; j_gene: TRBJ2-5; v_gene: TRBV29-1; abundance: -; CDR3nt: TGCAGCGTTCTACTAGCCCAAGAGACCCAGTACTTC; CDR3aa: CSVLLAQETQYF
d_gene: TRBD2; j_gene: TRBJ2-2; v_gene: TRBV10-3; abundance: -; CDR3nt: TGTGCCATCAGTGACACTAGCGGGGGGGCCCCCACCGGGGAGCTGTTTTTT; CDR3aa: CAISDTSGGAPTGELFF
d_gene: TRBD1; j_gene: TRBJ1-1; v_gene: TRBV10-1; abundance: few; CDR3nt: TGCGCCAGCAGTGACTCGACAGGGATGAACACTGAAGCTTTCTTT; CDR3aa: CASSDSTGMNTEAFF
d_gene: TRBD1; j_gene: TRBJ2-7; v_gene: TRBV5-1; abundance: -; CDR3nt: TGCGCCAGCAGTCCTTCACCGGGACAGGGATCCCGGGAGCAGTACTTC; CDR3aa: CASSPSPGQGSREQYF
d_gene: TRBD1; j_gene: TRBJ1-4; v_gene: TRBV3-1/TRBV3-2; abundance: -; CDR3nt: TGTGCCAGCAGCCAAACAGGGGCCGAGAATGAAAAACTGTTTTTT; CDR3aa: CASSQTGAENEKLFF
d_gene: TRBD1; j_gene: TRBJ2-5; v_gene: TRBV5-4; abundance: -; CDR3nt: TGTGCCAGCAGTTATCCTACAGGGGGCCGCGAGACCCAGTACTTC; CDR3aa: CASSYPTGGRETQYF
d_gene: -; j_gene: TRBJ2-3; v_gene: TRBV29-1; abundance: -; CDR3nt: TGCAGCGTTCAAGACCTGAGACAGACAGATACGCAGTATTTT; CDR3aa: CSVQDLRQTDTQYF
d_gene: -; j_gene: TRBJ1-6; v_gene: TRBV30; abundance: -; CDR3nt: TGTGCCTGGACTGACACAGGTGGGAATTCACCCCTCCACTTT; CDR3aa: CAWTDTGGNSPLHF
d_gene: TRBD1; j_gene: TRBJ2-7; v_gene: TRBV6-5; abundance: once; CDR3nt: TGTGCCAGCAGTTACTATCGGACAGGGATCACCTACGAGCAGTACTTC; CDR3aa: CASSYYRTGITYEQYF
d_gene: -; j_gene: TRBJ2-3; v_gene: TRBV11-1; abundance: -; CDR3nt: TGTGCCAGCAGCTGGGGCGGGACCCTAAGCACAGATACGCAGTATTTT; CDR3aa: CASSWGGTLSTDTQYF
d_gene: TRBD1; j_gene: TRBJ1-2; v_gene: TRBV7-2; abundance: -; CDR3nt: TGTGCCAGCAGCTACAATGCCGGGACAGGGAACGGCTACACCTTC; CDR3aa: CASSYNAGTGNGYTF
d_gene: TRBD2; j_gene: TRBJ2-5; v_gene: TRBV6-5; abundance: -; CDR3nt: TGTGCCAGCAGTCGAAGGACTAGCTTAGGGGAGACCCAGTACTTC; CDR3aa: CASSRRTSLGETQYF
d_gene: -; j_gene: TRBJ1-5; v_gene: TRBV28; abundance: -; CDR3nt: TGTGCCAGCAGTTTCGGGGGGGGCGCTTGGAGCAATCAGCCCCAGCATTTT; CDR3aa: CASSFGGGAWSNQPQHF
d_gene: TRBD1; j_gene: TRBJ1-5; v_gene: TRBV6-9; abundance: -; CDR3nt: TGTGCCAGCAGGGCCCTAACAGGGGAGAGGAGCAATCAGCCCCAGCATTTT; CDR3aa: CASRALTGERSNQPQHF
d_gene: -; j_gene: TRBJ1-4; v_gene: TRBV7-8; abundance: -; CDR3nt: TGTGCCAGCAGCCCCTCGGGACTTAATGAAAAACTGTTTTTT; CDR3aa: CASSPSGLNEKLFF
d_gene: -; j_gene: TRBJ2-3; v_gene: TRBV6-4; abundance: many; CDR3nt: TGTGCCAGCAGTGAGCGGGGTGACACAGATACGCAGTATTTT; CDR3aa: CASSERGDTDTQYF
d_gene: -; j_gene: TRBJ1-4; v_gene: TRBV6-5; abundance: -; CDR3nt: TGTGCCAGCAGTCCCGGGTTGCGTAATGAAAAACTGTTTTTT; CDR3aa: CASSPGLRNEKLFF
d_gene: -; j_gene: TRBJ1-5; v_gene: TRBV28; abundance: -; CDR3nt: TGTGCCAGCAGACCAGGAGGTTATAGCAATCAGCCCCAGCATTTT; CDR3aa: CASRPGGYSNQPQHF
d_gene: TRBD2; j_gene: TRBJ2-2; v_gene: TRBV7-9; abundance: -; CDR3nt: TGTGCCAGCAGCGAGAGGGCCCTTAGCGGGGACTCGCGGCCCGGGGAGCTGTTTTTT; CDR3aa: CASSERALSGDSRPGELFF
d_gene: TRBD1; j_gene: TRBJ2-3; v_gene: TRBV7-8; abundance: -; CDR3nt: TGTGCCAGCAGCCCGAGACAGGGGGCAACAGATACGCAGTATTTT; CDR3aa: CASSPRQGATDTQYF
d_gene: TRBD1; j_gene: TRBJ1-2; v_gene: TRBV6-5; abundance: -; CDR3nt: TGTGCCAGCAGTCCCCCAGGACAGGGGTCGGGAGGCTACACCTTC; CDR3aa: CASSPPGQGSGGYTF
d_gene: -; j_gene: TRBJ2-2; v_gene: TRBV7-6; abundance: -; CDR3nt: TGTGCCAGCAGCTTAGGGCAGGGCGCGAACACCGGGGAGCTGTTTTTT; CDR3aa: CASSLGQGANTGELFF
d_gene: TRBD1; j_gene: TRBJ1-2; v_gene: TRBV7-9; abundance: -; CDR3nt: TGTGCCAGCAGCTTACCAGACAGGGGAATTTTCGGCTATGGCTACACCTTC; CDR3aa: CASSLPDRGIFGYGYTF
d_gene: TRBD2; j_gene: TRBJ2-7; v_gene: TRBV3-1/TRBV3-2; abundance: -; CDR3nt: TGTGCCAGCAGCCGCACGGGGACTAGCGGGACCCTTGGCTACGAGCAGTACTTC; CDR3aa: CASSRTGTSGTLGYEQYF
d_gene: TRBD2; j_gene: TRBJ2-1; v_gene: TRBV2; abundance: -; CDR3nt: TGTGCCAGCAGTCCCGGGACTACCCTCAATGAGCAGTTCTTC; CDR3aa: CASSPGTTLNEQFF
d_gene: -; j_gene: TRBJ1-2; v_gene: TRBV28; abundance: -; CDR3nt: TGTGCCAGCAAATCAGGGCTCACTAACTATGGCTACACCTTC; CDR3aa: CASKSGLTNYGYTF
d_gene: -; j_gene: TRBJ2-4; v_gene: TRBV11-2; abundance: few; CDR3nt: TGTGCCAGCATCGGGGTTAAAAACATTCAGTACTTC; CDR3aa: CASIGVKNIQYF